This paragraph covers one TCR beta chain sequence. Its specificity is unknown. This sample is drawn from a study of cytomegalovirus exposure and HLA in healthy donors. The PCR made use of 60 Vbeta and 13 Jbeta primers. Source study methods: An analysis that came later counted 80 million or so unique TCR beta chains, roughly 11 million shared. Here immunoSEQ multiplex PCR was the method, and the copy in TCRdb shows in-frame clones only, minus some. The DNA was the basis for D and trimming; V, J and clone size are from that table. The repertoire holds 13,000 to 15,000 clones, with about two thirds as singletons. V trimming: 6 bases; J trimming: 7 bases; junction bases outside the gene matches: 10. Germline V gene sequence: CDR1 MNHEY, CDR2 SVGAGI. CDR3 length: 14 residues. General study points: A few chains tied to CMV proved CMV antigen-specific in vitro.

The sequenced material came from PBMCs. The V gene is TRBV6-5, the J gene TRBJ1-1; 8 bases agree with TRBD1. The clonotype was recovered from a woman between 50 and 59 years old in good health and CMV-seropositive. CDR3: CASRYGQGSIEAFF. Here the CDR3 DNA reads TGTGCCAGCAGATATGGACAGGGCTCCATTGAAGCTTTCTTT.